The clone carrying this T cell receptor beta chain was picked up many times. The antigen is undetermined. This record belongs to a study of blood T cells in healthy people across ages. Findings of the study overall: Any conclusive comparison of naive versus antigen-experienced cells was prevented by using unsorted PBMCs. In these data, TCR beta diversity tracked strongly with naive T cell percentage. A roughly linear age-dependent decrease characterized TCR beta diversity per million T cells.

The authors ran a second PCR of 7 to 11 cycles using a sample-barcoded 5' primer and a J-beta primer mix. MiXCR, applied by TCRdb to the 5' RACE reads, yields one record per CDR3 protein. The table has hundreds of thousands of distinct CDR3 sequences, 49% seen once. Donors gave around 10 milliliters of peripheral blood apiece. The CDR3 has 14 residues. Germline-derived CDR1 and CDR2 are ENHRY and SYGVKD. Deletions cut 8 bases from V and 2 bases from J, with 16 bases between. The sequencing sample was made of blood. This receptor was obtained from an older woman in good health. The chain uses TRBV10-3 and TRBJ2-7, with a possible D match to TRBD2 (6 bases). CDR3 amino acids: CAIGSRERAYEQYF. As DNA, the CDR3 is TGTGCCATCGGTAGCCGGGAGAGAGCCTACGAGCAGTACTTC.